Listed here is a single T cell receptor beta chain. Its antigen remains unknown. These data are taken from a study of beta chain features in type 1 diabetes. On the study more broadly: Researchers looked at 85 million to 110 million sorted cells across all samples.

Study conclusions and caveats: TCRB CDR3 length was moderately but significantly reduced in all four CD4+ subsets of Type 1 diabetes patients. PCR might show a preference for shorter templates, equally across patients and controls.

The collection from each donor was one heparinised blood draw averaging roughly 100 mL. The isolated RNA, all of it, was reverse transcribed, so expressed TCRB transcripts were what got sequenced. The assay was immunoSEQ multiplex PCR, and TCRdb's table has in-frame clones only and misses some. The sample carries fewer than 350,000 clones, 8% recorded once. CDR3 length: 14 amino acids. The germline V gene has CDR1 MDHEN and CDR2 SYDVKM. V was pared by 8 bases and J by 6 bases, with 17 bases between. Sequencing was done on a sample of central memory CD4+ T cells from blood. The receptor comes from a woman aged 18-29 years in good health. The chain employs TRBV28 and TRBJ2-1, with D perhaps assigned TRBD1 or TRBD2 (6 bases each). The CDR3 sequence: CASLGGQSRNEQFF. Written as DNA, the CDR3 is TGTGCCAGCCTGGGAGGACAGTCCCGCAATGAGCAGTTCTTC.